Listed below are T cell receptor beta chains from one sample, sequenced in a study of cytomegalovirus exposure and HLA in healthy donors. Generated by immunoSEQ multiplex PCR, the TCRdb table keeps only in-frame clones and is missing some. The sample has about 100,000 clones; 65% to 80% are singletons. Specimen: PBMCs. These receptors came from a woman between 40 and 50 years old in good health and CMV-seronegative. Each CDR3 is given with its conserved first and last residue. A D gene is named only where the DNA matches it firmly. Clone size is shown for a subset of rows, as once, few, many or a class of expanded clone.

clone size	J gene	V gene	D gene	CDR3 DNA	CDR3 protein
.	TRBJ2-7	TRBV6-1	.	TGTGCCAGCAGACGTACAGGGTCGGAGCAGTACGAGCAGTACTTC	CASRRTGSEQYEQYF
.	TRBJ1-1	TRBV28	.	TGTGCCAGCAGTTTGGGCAGGCGGGGGAACACTGAAGCTTTCTTT	CASSLGRRGNTEAFF
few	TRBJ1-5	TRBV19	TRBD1	TGTGCCAGTACCAGGGACAGGGGAACGCCCCAGCATTTT	CASTRDRGTPQHF
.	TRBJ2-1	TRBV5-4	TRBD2	TGTGCCAGCAGCTTGAGGCTAGCGGGAGATGAGCAGTTCTTC	CASSLRLAGDEQFF
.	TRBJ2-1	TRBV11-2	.	TGTGCCAGCAGCTCCTATAGGGAGGTCTCCTACAATGAGCAGTTCTTC	CASSSYREVSYNEQFF
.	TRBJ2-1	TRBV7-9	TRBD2	TGTGCCAGCAGCTTTCGGTCGACTAGCGAGATCTACAATGAGCAGTTCTTC	CASSFRSTSEIYNEQFF
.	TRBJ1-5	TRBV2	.	TGTGCCAGCAGCAGGGAAGCCAATCAGCCCCAGCATTTT	CASSREANQPQHF
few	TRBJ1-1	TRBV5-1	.	TGCGCCAGCAGCCCGTCGACAGGCATGAACACTGAAGCTTTCTTT	CASSPSTGMNTEAFF
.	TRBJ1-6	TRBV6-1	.	TGTGCCAGCAGTGATGCAGGAAGCTATAATTCACCCCTCCACTTT	CASSDAGSYNSPLHF
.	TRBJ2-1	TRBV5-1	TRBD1	TGCGCCAGCAGCAGGACAGGGGACAATGAGCAGTTCTTC	CASSRTGDNEQFF
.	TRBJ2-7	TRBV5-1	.	TGCGCCAGCAGCTTGGCCCCCCCGCCAGGAACCTACGAGCAGTACTTC	CASSLAPPPGTYEQYF
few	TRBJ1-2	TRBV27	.	TGTGCCAGCTACAACTTACAGGGAAGCGGCTACACCTTC	CASYNLQGSGYTF
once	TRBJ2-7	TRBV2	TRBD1	TGTGCCAGCAGTGAGGGACAGGGTTGGGAGCAGTACTTC	CASSEGQGWEQYF
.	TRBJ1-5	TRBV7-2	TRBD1	TGTGCCAGCAGCTTAGCTAGGGGGCCCAGGAGTTTT	CASSLARGPRSF
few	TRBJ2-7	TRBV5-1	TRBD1	TGCGCCAGCAGCTTGGAGGTGGGACAGGGGAGACAACAGTACTTC	CASSLEVGQGRQQYF
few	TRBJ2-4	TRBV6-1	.	TGTGCCAGCAGTGAAGTCACAGGGATGAACATTCAGTACTTC	CASSEVTGMNIQYF
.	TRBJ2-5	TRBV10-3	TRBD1	TGTGCCATCAGCCCAGGACAGGAAGAGACCCAGTACTTC	CAISPGQEETQYF
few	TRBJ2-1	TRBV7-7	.	TGTGCCAGCAGCTTAGACCGGCGGGATGAGCAGTTCTTC	CASSLDRRDEQFF
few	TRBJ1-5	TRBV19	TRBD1	TGTGCCAGTAGTATTGTTCGGGGGACAGCCGATACCCGTAGCAATCAGCCCCAGCATTTT	CASSIVRGTADTRSNQPQHF
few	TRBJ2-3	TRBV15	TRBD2	TGTGCCACCAGCAAGGATGGCGGGAGGGGCACAGATACGCAGTATTTT	CATSKDGGRGTDTQYF
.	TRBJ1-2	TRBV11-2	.	TGTGCCAGCAGCTTAGTTCGGGGGGGAGCAAACTATGGCTACACCTTC	CASSLVRGGANYGYTF
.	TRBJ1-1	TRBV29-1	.	TGCAGCGTTAAAGCCCCGGGGGGAGTGGGAGCTTTCTTT	CSVKAPGGVGAFF
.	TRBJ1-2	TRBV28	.	TGTGCCAGCACCGTCTTAGGGGAGGCGAGAGGCTACACCTTC	CASTVLGEARGYTF
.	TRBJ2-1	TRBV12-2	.	TGTGCAAGTCGCTTAACGAGCGAAACCTACAATGAGCAGTTCTTC	CASRLTSETYNEQFF
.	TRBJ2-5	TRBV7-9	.	TGTGCCAGCAGCTTAGTGTCAGGGGTGGAGACCCAGTACTTC	CASSLVSGVETQYF
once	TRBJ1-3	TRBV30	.	TGTGCCTGGAGTTACGCGTCTGGAAACACCATATATTTT	CAWSYASGNTIYF
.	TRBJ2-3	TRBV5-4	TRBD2	TGTGCCAGCAGCAATCCTAGCGGGGGGGCAGATACGCAGTATTTT	CASSNPSGGADTQYF
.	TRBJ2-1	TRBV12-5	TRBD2	TGTGCTAGTGGCCCACCGGGACTAGCGGGGTCTAGCGAGCAGTTCTTC	CASGPPGLAGSSEQFF
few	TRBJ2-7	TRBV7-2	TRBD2	TGTGCCAGCAGCTTAGGGAGGGACTACCCCTACGAGCAGTACTTC	CASSLGRDYPYEQYF
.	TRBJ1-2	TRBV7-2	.	TGTGCCAGCAGTCTAGGGAGGATCGGAGGCTACACCTTC	CASSLGRIGGYTF
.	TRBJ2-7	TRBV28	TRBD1	TGTGCCAGCAGCTCTGACAGGGAAGCCTACGAGCAGTACTTC	CASSSDREAYEQYF
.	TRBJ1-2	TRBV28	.	TGTGCCAGCGGTGTGGTGGGCAGGGCCCCTGGTGGCTACACCTTC	CASGVVGRAPGGYTF
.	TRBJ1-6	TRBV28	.	TGTGCCAGCAGGAGAGAAGACGGGTCACCCCTCCACTTT	CASRREDGSPLHF
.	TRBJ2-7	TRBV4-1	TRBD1	TGCGCCAGCAGCCAACAGGACAGGGGGTGGGAGCAGTACTTC	CASSQQDRGWEQYF
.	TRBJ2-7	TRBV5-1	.	TGCGCCAGCAGCTACGGACAGTACGAGCAGTACTTC	CASSYGQYEQYF
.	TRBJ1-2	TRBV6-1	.	TGTGCCAGCAGTGAACAGGGAACGGACTATGGCTACACCTTC	CASSEQGTDYGYTF
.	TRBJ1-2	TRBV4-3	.	TGCGCCAGCAGCCAAGGGCCACGGGATGGCTACACCTTC	CASSQGPRDGYTF
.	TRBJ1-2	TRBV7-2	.	TGTGCCAGCAGCTTAGCGCTGGGAGGGGAAGGTGGCTACACCTTC	CASSLALGGEGGYTF
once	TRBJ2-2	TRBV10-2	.	TGCGCCAGCAGTGAAGGGGGTGGGGGAGAGGAGCTGTTTTTT	CASSEGGGGEELFF
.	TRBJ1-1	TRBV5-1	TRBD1	TGCGCCAGCAGCCTTGGGACAGGGAGGTTCGCTGAAGCTTTCTTT	CASSLGTGRFAEAFF
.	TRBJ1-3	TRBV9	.	TGTGCCAGCGCAACCGGGGGGCTCTCTGGAAACACCATATATTTT	CASATGGLSGNTIYF
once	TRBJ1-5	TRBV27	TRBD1	TGTGCCAGCAGACCTCGGGACAGGGGGGACTATCAGCCCCAGCATTTT	CASRPRDRGDYQPQHF
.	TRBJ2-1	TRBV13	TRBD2	TGTGCCAGCAGCCGAGCGGGGGATGATGAGCAGTTCTTC	CASSRAGDDEQFF
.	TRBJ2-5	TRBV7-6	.	TGTGCCAGCAGCTTATCGGGTGGGGAGACCCAGTACTTC	CASSLSGGETQYF
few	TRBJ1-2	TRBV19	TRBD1	TGTGCCAGTAGTATCTCCGACAGGGAATCTGGCTACACCTTC	CASSISDRESGYTF